This TCR beta chain was sequenced during a study of blood T cell repertoires in COVID-19. Study as a whole: Acute-phase and convalescent COVID-19 samples originated in the United States, Italy and Spain. PBMCs, B-cell-depleted T cells, or T cells were the source of the cDNA or gDNA that made up the material.

Germline CDR1 PRHDT, CDR2 FYEKMQ (reference sequence). Trimming took 4 bases from V and 4 from J, leaving 11 bases between them. The CDR3 runs to 13 residues. Produced via immunoSEQ multiplex PCR; TCRdb's table is partial and in-frame only. The sample records 100,000 to 150,000 clones, about 74% being singletons. The chain couples TRBV13 to TRBJ2-7, with D perhaps TRBD2 (6 bases). The clonotype originates from a man in his 60s with acute or convalescent COVID-19. Material: peripheral blood. The chain's CDR3 is CASSSRESYEQYF. DNA for the CDR3: TGTGCCAGCAGCTCCCGGGAGTCGTACGAGCAGTACTTC. Combining the CDR3 with reference TRBV13 and TRBJ2-7 gives the whole variable domain AAGVIQSPRHLIKEKRETATLKCYPIPRHDTVYWYQQGPGQDPQFLISFYEKMQSDKGSIPDRFSAQQFSDYHSELNMSSLELGDSALYFCASSSRESYEQYFGPGTRLTVT.